The 4 T cell receptor beta chains reported below all come from one sample, sequenced in a study of naive and memory T cell subsets. An equimolar mix of two oligonucleotides served as the beta constant-region primer for TRBC1 and TRBC2. The ligated cDNA underwent four PCR rounds using SP2 and nested alpha and beta constant-region primers. TCRdb reprocessed the UMI-ligation and nested PCR reads via MiXCR and lists one record per CDR3 protein. The sample has 85,000 or so distinct CDR3 sequences; about 9.9% are singletons. The sample was naive CD8+ T cells from blood. Receptors were obtained from a human donor in good health.

The gene calls are TRBV5-8 and TRBJ2-5; D unclear. The CDR3 spans 8 residues. With 4 bases removed from V and 13 bases from J, the gap between germline ends came to 5 bases. Germline CDR1 is SGHTS and CDR2 is YDEGEE. The CDR3: CASSAPYF. The CDR3 DNA is TGTGCCAGCAGCGCCCCGTACTTC.

Only a few counts were recorded for this clonotype. The chain is built from TRBV7-8 and TRBJ2-7; TRBD2 matches at 9 bases. The CDR3 loop spans 15 amino acids. Per the germline V gene, CDR1 is SGHVS and CDR2 is FQNEAQ. The trim removed 0 bases at V and 6 bases at J, leaving 6 bases unmatched. For the CDR3, the DNA is TGTGCCAGCAGCTTAGCTTGGCTAGCGGGAAGCGAGCAGTACTTC. It translates to CASSLAWLAGSEQYF.

This clonotype has a handful of counts. The chain recombines TRBV4-3 with TRBJ2-7; 9 nucleotides line up with TRBD2. The junction had 9 bases not matched to a gene; V was cut back by 0 bases and J by 6 bases. Per germline, CDR1 LGHNA and CDR2 YSLEER. CDR3 length equals 16 residues. CDR3 coding DNA: TGCGCCAGCAGCCAAGATCCTTCGAGCGGGAGGCCCGAGCAGTACTTC. Translating gives CASSQDPSSGRPEQYF.

This clonotype showed up just a few times. The chain employs TRBV29-1 and TRBJ2-5, with 8 bases lining up with TRBD2. Per the germline V gene, CDR1 is SQVTM and CDR2 is ANQGSEA. The CDR3 runs to 14 residues. V lost 6 bases and J lost 0; bases outside the gene matches: 6. This CDR3 reads CSVPGRVYQETQYF. DNA for the CDR3: TGCAGCGTACCCGGGAGGGTGTACCAAGAGACCCAGTACTTC.